These T cell receptor delta chains were read from a single sample in a study of gamma-delta T cells after stem cell transplantation. TCRdb re-identified clones in the RT-PCR reads via CATT. This table holds roughly 800 delta-chain clones, roughly 3.4% found once. Sequenced: gamma-delta T cells. These TCRs come from a human donor. It is not recorded whose cells these are; they may come from a transplant donor. CDR3s leave out the opening cysteine and the closing phenylalanine or tryptophan.

cdr3_aa: ALGKGFLRRTGGYSTDKLI; j_call: TRDJ1; v_call: TRDV1
cdr3_aa: AWPWTDKLI; j_call: TRDJ1; v_call: TRDV3
cdr3_aa: ACDQVLGDIRTDKLI; j_call: TRDJ1; v_call: TRDV2
cdr3_aa: AASAKPSYVPGGYGSGYTDKLI; j_call: TRDJ1; v_call: TRAV29/DV5
cdr3_aa: ACDPLLLGDPYTDKLI; j_call: TRDJ1; v_call: TRDV2
cdr3_aa: ACDTIGGSAYTDKLI; j_call: TRDJ1; v_call: TRDV2
cdr3_aa: ALTKYWGIINTDKLI; j_call: TRDJ1; v_call: TRDV1
cdr3_aa: ALGELSHGLPIWGIVFIGDKLI; j_call: TRDJ1; v_call: TRDV1
cdr3_aa: ALGDPLFSRGYADKLI; j_call: TRDJ1; v_call: TRDV1
cdr3_aa: ACDTVVGDTGPYTDKLI; j_call: TRDJ1; v_call: TRDV2
cdr3_aa: ACDPLGHTDKLI; j_call: TRDJ1; v_call: TRDV2
cdr3_aa: ALGELGTLLGADTDKLI; j_call: TRDJ1; v_call: TRDV1
cdr3_aa: ALGESRVLLLPFGYWGYTDKLLF; j_call: TRDJ1; v_call: TRDV1
cdr3_aa: AFLGKWAQYTDKLI; j_call: TRDJ1; v_call: TRDV3
cdr3_aa: ACDTVGLLAGGLRSWDTRQMF; j_call: TRDJ3; v_call: TRDV2
cdr3_aa: ACDRLGDNTDKLI; j_call: TRDJ1; v_call: TRDV2
cdr3_aa: ALGVRPGGYLADKLI; j_call: TRDJ1; v_call: TRDV1
cdr3_aa: ALGELGTLLGVWCTDKLI; j_call: TRDJ1; v_call: TRDV1
cdr3_aa: ACDRLGVLYTDKLI; j_call: TRDJ1; v_call: TRDV2
cdr3_aa: ACDSLGILGDTVEADKLI; j_call: TRDJ1; v_call: TRDV2
cdr3_aa: ACDSLGADTDKLI; j_call: TRDJ1; v_call: TRDV2
cdr3_aa: ALGEFLPSRHWGILSDKLI; j_call: TRDJ1; v_call: TRDV1
cdr3_aa: ALGLGRLSPTGGYASWDTRQMF; j_call: TRDJ3; v_call: TRDV1
cdr3_aa: ACDQVLGDKDPKNTDKLI; j_call: TRDJ1; v_call: TRDV2
cdr3_aa: ALGEAGLPNRRLGDPYTDKLI; j_call: TRDJ1; v_call: TRDV1
cdr3_aa: ACDRLGDNHLPYTDKLI; j_call: TRDJ1; v_call: TRDV2
cdr3_aa: ALGEVSSSYWGMTGPDKLI; j_call: TRDJ1; v_call: TRDV1
cdr3_aa: ALGELGTLLGIWAADKLI; j_call: TRDJ1; v_call: TRDV1
cdr3_aa: ACDTAGASSWDTRQMF; j_call: TRDJ3; v_call: TRDV2
cdr3_aa: ACETLGEPQPVFLRLYWGHTGGYTDKLI; j_call: TRDJ1; v_call: TRDV2
cdr3_aa: ACDPLLLGVWCTDKLI; j_call: TRDJ1; v_call: TRDV2
cdr3_aa: ACDLLGDHDKLI; j_call: TRDJ1; v_call: TRDV2
cdr3_aa: ALTKYWGILSDKLI; j_call: TRDJ1; v_call: TRDV1
cdr3_aa: ACDTLLGDNTDKLI; j_call: TRDJ1; v_call: TRDV2
cdr3_aa: ALGELQPRVGYWVCDKLI; j_call: TRDJ1; v_call: TRDV1
cdr3_aa: ACQVLGDTATDKLI; j_call: TRDJ1; v_call: TRDV2
cdr3_aa: ALGALFPRTGGYSSDKLI; j_call: TRDJ1; v_call: TRDV1
cdr3_aa: ACDTATGGISWDTRQMF; j_call: TRDJ3; v_call: TRDV2
cdr3_aa: ALGERIFHSYWGIINTDKLI; j_call: TRDJ1; v_call: TRDV1
cdr3_aa: ALGELFPVLGADTDKLI; j_call: TRDJ1; v_call: TRDV1
cdr3_aa: ACDTAWGASDLSWDTRQMF; j_call: TRDJ3; v_call: TRDV2
cdr3_aa: ALGETMGEYWGIRWADKLI; j_call: TRDJ1; v_call: TRDV1
cdr3_aa: ACDTVGGGYPNTDKLI; j_call: TRDJ1; v_call: TRDV2
cdr3_aa: ALGELFPVLGVLYTDKLI; j_call: TRDJ1; v_call: TRDV1
cdr3_aa: ACDQVLGDRVTDKLI; j_call: TRDJ1; v_call: TRDV2
cdr3_aa: ALGLGRLSPTGGYDSWDTRQMF; j_call: TRDJ3; v_call: TRDV1
cdr3_aa: ALGERFWWGIPVTGQI; j_call: TRDJ4; v_call: TRDV1
cdr3_aa: ACETLGELGVLYTDKLI; j_call: TRDJ1; v_call: TRDV2
cdr3_aa: ACEPLPWGDTADKLI; j_call: TRDJ1; v_call: TRDV2
cdr3_aa: ALGETMGEYWGILSDKLI; j_call: TRDJ1; v_call: TRDV1
cdr3_aa: ALGLPQYWGYTDKLI; j_call: TRDJ1; v_call: TRDV1
cdr3_aa: ACDTLGDRGDKLI; j_call: TRDJ1; v_call: TRDV2
cdr3_aa: ACDQVLGDWNTDKLI; j_call: TRDJ1; v_call: TRDV2
cdr3_aa: ACETLGELGDIRTDKLI; j_call: TRDJ1; v_call: TRDV2